This T cell receptor beta chain appears in the sequencing data of a study of blood T cells in healthy people across ages. PBMCs were isolated at a quantity of at least 7 million per sample. With a J-beta primer mix and a sample-barcoded 5' primer, a second PCR ran 7 to 11 cycles. Every cDNA molecule carried a tag from a template-switch adaptor bearing 12 random nucleotides. TCRdb fed the 5' RACE reads into MiXCR, producing one record per CDR3 protein. The sample lists more than 900,000 distinct CDR3 sequences, about 23% occurring once. In germline, CDR1 is SNHLY, CDR2 FYNNEI. CDR3 length: 15 amino acids. The V and J ends lost 4 bases and 0 bases respectively, with 11 bases between them. This sample was also put to use in a study of T cells of mothers and their children. That paper adds: cDNA was made from all extracted RNA, around 1.5 ug per 15 ul.

The clonotype was recovered from a girl under 10 years old in good health. The chain recombines TRBV2 with TRBJ2-3; D gene uncertain. Material: blood. CDR3 bases: TGTGCCAGCAGTGGTTCGGCTCGGAGCACAGATACGCAGTATTTT. It specifies CASSGSARSTDTQYF. The full variable domain, its missing parts supplied by reference TRBV2 and TRBJ2-3, is EPEVTQTPSHQVTQMGQEVILRCVPISNHLYFYWYRQILGQKVEFLVSFYNNEISEKSEIFDDQFSVERPDGSNFTLKIRSTKLEDSAMYFCASSGSARSTDTQYFGPGTRLTVL.